Presented here are 32 T cell receptor beta chains from one specimen sequenced in a study of spatial heterogeneity in lung cancer. Study-level points and caveats: It was found that expanded intratumoral alpha and beta TCR counts tracked tumor mutation counts.

Their antigens remain unidentified. Described time point: sample taken at primary tumor resection. TCRdb reprocessed the 5' RACE reads with MiXCR, giving one entry per CDR3 protein. Of 20,000 to 30,000 distinct CDR3 sequences in the sample, 8.8% were seen once. Material: lung tumor tissue, obtained at surgery. These receptor sequences come from a male donor with early-stage non-small cell lung cancer.

This clonotype was seen at least ten times. The V and J genes are TRBV20-1 and TRBJ1-2; the D gene is possibly TRBD1 (5 bases). The CDR3 length is 12 residues. The V end was cut by 6 bases, the J end by 3 bases, with 11 bases between. Germline loops: CDR1 DFQATT, CDR2 SNEGSKA (reference sequence). CDR3 in amino acids: CSASRGDYGYTF. The CDR3 nucleotides read TGCAGTGCCTCCCGGGGCGACTATGGCTACACCTTC.

This clonotype has a count of ten or more. The chain joins TRBV5-1 to TRBJ2-3; TRBD1 matches at 8 bases. The CDR3 extends over 15 amino acids. Germline lookup yields CDR1 SGHRS and CDR2 YFSETQ. Trimming at V came to 3 bases and at J to 6 bases, leaving 9 bases not matched to a gene. CDR3 in amino acids: CASSSTGDRSDTQYF. The CDR3, as DNA: TGCGCCAGCAGCTCGACAGGGGATCGATCTGATACGCAGTATTTT.

This clonotype was found a few times. J is TRBJ2-3 and V is TRBV6-4, with 9 nucleotides matching TRBD2. Germline V gene sequence: CDR1 MRHNA, CDR2 SNTAGT. This CDR3 region has 15 residues. J lost 4 bases, V lost 0 bases, and 2 bases had no gene match. This CDR3 is CASSDSAGGPDTQYF. DNA of the CDR3: TGTGCCAGCAGTGACTCTGCGGGGGGGCCAGATACGCAGTATTTT.

The gene calls are TRBV5-1 and TRBJ2-3; TRBD2 matches 12 bases. This CDR3 is 15 amino acids long. V dropped 5 bases and J dropped 0; count of bases not matched to a gene: 1. Per germline, CDR1 SGHRS and CDR2 YFSETQ. The CDR3 bases are TGCGCCAGCAGGGGACTAGCGGGTAGCACAGATACGCAGTATTTT. Translating it yields CASRGLAGSTDTQYF. The variable domain in full, completed from reference TRBV5-1 and TRBJ2-3, reads KAGVTQTPRYLIKTRGQQVTLSCSPISGHRSVSWYQQTPGQGLQFLFEYFSETQRNKGNFPGRFSGRQFSNSRSEMNVSTLELGDSALYLCASRGLAGSTDTQYFGPGTRLTVL.

This clonotype occurred many times. The chain uses TRBV6-2 or TRBV6-3 and TRBJ1-4; possible D gene TRBD1, 5 bases. The CDR3 contains 14 residues. V gave up 5 bases and J gave up 3 bases, with 10 bases separating them. Germline CDR1 reads MNHEY; CDR2 reads SVGEGT. CDR3 sequence: CASSPPGPNEKLFF. In nucleotides, the CDR3 is TGTGCCAGCAGTCCCCCGGGACCTAATGAAAAACTGTTTTTT.

This clonotype is medium-sized by share. The chain has TRBV28 and TRBJ2-7; D call uncertain. Trimming stripped 6 bases from V and 2 bases from J, with 8 bases between. The CDR3 spans 12 residues. Germline loops: CDR1 MDHEN, CDR2 SYDVKM. The CDR3, as DNA: TGTGCCAGCAGCGACGGTACCTACGAGCAGTACTTC. Encoded protein: CASSDGTYEQYF.

CDR3 coding DNA: TGTGCCAGCAGCTGGCGGACTAGCGGCGGGGAGACCCAGTACTTC. Amino acid sequence: CASSWRTSGGETQYF. The V call is TRBV4-2, the J call TRBJ2-5; 10 bases are a match to TRBD2. This CDR3 is built from 15 residues. The trim removed 5 bases at V and 5 bases at J, leaving 8 bases unmatched. In germline, CDR1 is LGHNA, CDR2 YNFKEQ.

In this sample, this clonotype turned up once. The chain employs TRBV5-6 and TRBJ2-3, with D perhaps TRBD2 (6 bases). CDR1 SGHDT and CDR2 YYEEEE come from the germline V gene. The germline V and J ends were trimmed by 2 bases and 3 bases, with 13 bases remaining between them. The CDR3 runs to 15 residues. CDR3 bases: TGTGCCAGCAGCTTATCCGGGGGTGGTACAGATACGCAGTATTTT. It translates to CASSLSGGGTDTQYF.

V gene TRBV6-2 or TRBV6-3 combines with J gene TRBJ2-7; D perhaps matches TRBD2 (5 bases). The V end lost 10 bases, the J end lost 7 bases, and 17 bases lay between the germline ends. This CDR3 has 12 residues. The germline CDR1 and CDR2 sequences are MNHEY and SVGEGT. CDR3 amino acids: CAIREVSKEQYF. Here the CDR3 DNA reads TGTGCCATTCGGGAAGTCTCGAAGGAGCAGTACTTC.

This clonotype has ten or more counts. CDR3 amino acids: CASSLDLLKTQYF. The CDR3 DNA is TGTGCCAGCAGCTTAGATCTGCTGAAGACCCAGTACTTC. This chain joins TRBV7-8 and TRBJ2-5, with D unresolved. V lost 1 base, J lost 6 bases, and 9 bases lay in between. Germline-derived CDR1 and CDR2 are SGHVS and FQNEAQ. This CDR3 region has 13 residues.

This clonotype was found many times. CDR3 region: CASSRQAGANVLTF. The CDR3 DNA is TGTGCCAGCAGCCGACAGGCTGGGGCCAACGTCCTGACTTTC. The V gene is TRBV7-9, the J gene TRBJ2-6, with D tentatively TRBD1 (6 bases). V lost 5 bases, J lost 2 bases, and 7 bases lay in between. Germline CDR1 is SEHNR and CDR2 is FQNEAQ (reference sequence). CDR3 length equals 14 residues.

At least ten counts were recorded for this clonotype. CDR3 sequence (DNA): TGCAGTGCTCCTGTCCCTGGGGGCCGGGACGAGCAGTACTTC. This encodes CSAPVPGGRDEQYF. This chain uses TRBV20-1 with TRBJ2-7, with D perhaps matching TRBD1 (6 bases). From germline, CDR1 is DFQATT and CDR2 SNEGSKA (reference sequence). The V and J ends lost 5 bases and 5 bases respectively, with 19 bases between them. The CDR3 spans 14 residues.

This chain links TRBV24-1 with TRBJ2-1; D unresolved. This CDR3 has 13 residues. V was cut by 5 bases and J by 7 bases, with 11 bases left in between. Germline V gene data show CDR1 as KGHDR and CDR2 as SFDVKD. Here the CDR3 DNA reads TGTGCCACCAGTGCCGGGTTTCCGAATGAGCAGTTCTTC. It specifies CATSAGFPNEQFF.

This clonotype was recorded many times. The chain carries TRBV29-1 and TRBJ2-1; 8 bases are shared with TRBD2. The CDR3 extends over 14 amino acids. Trimming removed 5 bases from V and 2 bases from J; junction bases left unmatched: 5. Germline assignment: CDR1 SQVTM and CDR2 ANQGSEA. Here the CDR3 DNA reads TGCAGCGTTCCTACTAGCGGTACCTACAATGAGCAGTTCTTC. It encodes CSVPTSGTYNEQFF.

This clonotype was observed at least ten times. CDR3 residues: CSARVSGSSNEQFF. CDR3 DNA: TGCAGTGCTAGAGTTAGCGGGAGCTCCAATGAGCAGTTCTTC. The chain couples TRBV20-1 to TRBJ2-1; 9 positions match TRBD2. CDR3 length equals 14 residues. Germline V gives CDR1 DFQATT, CDR2 SNEGSKA (reference sequence). Trimming took 1 base from V and 6 from J; bases not matched to a gene: 4.

This clonotype appeared many times. The chain has TRBV10-3 and TRBJ2-7; 15 nucleotides match TRBD2. V was pared by 4 bases and J by 2 bases, with 0 bases of the junction left unmatched. CDR1 and CDR2 (germline): ENHRY, SYGVKD. CDR3 length: 15 amino acids. CDR3 in amino acids: CAISGTSGRAYEQYF. Written as DNA, the CDR3 is TGTGCCATCAGTGGGACTAGCGGGAGGGCCTACGAGCAGTACTTC.

This clonotype occurred many times. The V gene is TRBV19, the J gene TRBJ2-1; D is unresolved. V was pared by 3 bases and J by 3 bases, with 6 bases between. CDR1 and CDR2 (germline): LNHDA, SQIVND (reference sequence). This CDR3 is 13 amino acids long. CDR3 DNA: TGTGCCAGTAGTATTTTGGGCTACAATGAGCAGTTCTTC. It is translated as CASSILGYNEQFF.

This clonotype was observed many times. The genes are TRBV29-1 and TRBJ1-3; D is perhaps TRBD1 (5 bases). The CDR3 is 13 residues long. The germline gives CDR1 SQVTM, CDR2 ANQGSEA. V gave up 4 bases and J gave up 2 bases, with 9 bases separating them. The chain's CDR3 is CSVAQGAGNTIYF. The CDR3 nucleotides read TGCAGCGTTGCCCAGGGAGCTGGAAACACCATATATTTT.

The chain combines TRBV28 with TRBJ2-7, with TRBD1 matching 9 bases. Germline trimming cut 6 bases from V and 4 bases from J; bases unmatched to any gene: 4. Looked up from germline, CDR1 is MDHEN and CDR2 is SYDVKM. The CDR3 contains 13 residues. CDR3 nucleotides: TGTGCCAGCAGGCCGGGACAGGGATACGAGCAGTACTTC. Its translation is CASRPGQGYEQYF.

This clonotype has ten or more counts. The chain is built from TRBV4-2 and TRBJ1-3; no definite D call. There are 16 residues in the CDR3. V shed 0 bases and J shed 4 bases, with 13 bases lying between them. Germline CDR1 and CDR2: LGHNA and YNFKEQ. The CDR3 here is CASSQDSNLGGNTIYF. The CDR3 nucleotides read TGTGCCAGCAGCCAAGATTCGAACTTGGGAGGAAACACCATATATTTT.

The table lists this clonotype with a few counts. The chain is built from TRBV5-4 and TRBJ2-6; no definite D call. The CDR3 length is 15 residues. Trimming pared 1 base from V and 4 bases from J, leaving 9 bases between. Germline lookup yields CDR1 SGHNT and CDR2 YYREEE (reference sequence). CDR3 in amino acids: CASSLMQAGANVLTF. Here the CDR3 DNA reads TGTGCCAGCAGCTTGATGCAGGCCGGGGCCAACGTCCTGACTTTC.

This clonotype was seen at least ten times. V is TRBV7-9 and J is TRBJ2-6; 9 bases agree with TRBD2. Germline V gives CDR1 SEHNR, CDR2 FQNEAQ (reference sequence). With 2 bases clipped from V and 0 bases from J, the junction kept 11 bases outside the gene matches. The CDR3 spans 20 residues. CDR3 coding DNA: TGTGCCAGCAGCTTAAAACTTACGACTAGCGGAGTCTCTGGGGCCAACGTCCTGACTTTC. It codes for CASSLKLTTSGVSGANVLTF.

The CDR3 here is CSVEGDNIQYF. The CDR3 DNA follows: TGCAGCGTTGAGGGGGATAACATTCAGTACTTC. The gene calls are TRBV29-1 and TRBJ2-4; TRBD1 or TRBD2 may be the D gene (5 bases each). CDR3 length: 11 residues. V dropped 3 bases and J dropped 7 bases, with 7 bases sitting between them. Germline V CDR1 and CDR2: SQVTM, ANQGSEA.

This clonotype has at least ten counts. The genes are TRBV28 and TRBJ1-2; 7 nucleotides line up with TRBD1. With V trimmed by 10 bases and J by 4 bases, 21 bases remained unmatched. The CDR3 has 17 amino acids. Germline CDR1 reads MDHEN; CDR2 reads SYDVKM. The CDR3 DNA sequence: TGTGCCAACCCCCCTCAGCCGGACAGGTGCGGGGGCTATGGCTACACCTTC. Protein: CANPPQPDRCGGYGYTF.

Many counts were recorded for this clonotype. The CDR3: CASRLRTEAFF. The CDR3 nucleotides read TGTGCCAGCAGGCTGAGGACTGAAGCTTTCTTT. The rearrangement links TRBV28 to TRBJ1-1; D gene ambiguous. The CDR3 is made up of 11 amino acids. Germline V CDR1 and CDR2: MDHEN, SYDVKM. V was shortened by 6 bases and J by 5 bases, with 7 bases between the two germline ends.

This clonotype was observed a few times. The chain uses TRBV7-9 and TRBJ1-2; no reliable D call. The ends were cut back, 1 base at V and 4 bases at J, with 13 bases in the middle. Germline V gives CDR1 SEHNR, CDR2 FQNEAQ (reference sequence). CDR3 size: 15 residues. CDR3 coding DNA: TGTGCCAGCAGCTTAGGGGCAGTGAATCTCTATGGCTACACCTTC. It encodes CASSLGAVNLYGYTF.

The chain joins TRBV6-6 to TRBJ2-3; 10 nucleotides line up with TRBD2. The CDR3 is made up of 15 amino acids. V lost 2 bases, J lost 6 bases, and 5 bases stayed unmatched. Germline V gives CDR1 MNHNY, CDR2 SVGAGI (reference sequence). Here the CDR3 DNA reads TGTGCCAGCAGTTACAGAGCGGGGGGGCCGGATACGCAGTATTTT. Translated: CASSYRAGGPDTQYF.

In its sample, this clonotype was seen a few times. The CDR3 bases are TGTGCCAGCAGAGCCGGGACACCTGCTTACAGGGGTGAGCAGTTCTTC. It specifies CASRAGTPAYRGEQFF. The chain couples TRBV6-1 to TRBJ2-1, with 7 bases matching TRBD1. Germline CDR1 MNHNS, CDR2 SASEGT. The CDR3 is 16 amino acids. V lost 6 bases and J lost 9; bases outside the gene matches: 17.

The rearrangement uses TRBV20-1 and TRBJ2-5, with 7 nucleotides matching TRBD2. V shed 4 bases and J 4 bases; nucleotides not matched to a gene: 12. The CDR3 loop spans 15 amino acids. The germline V gene encodes CDR1 DFQATT and CDR2 SNEGSKA (reference sequence). The DNA for the CDR3 is TGCAGTGCTAAAGTAACGGGGGGTAGAAGAGAGACCCAGTACTTC. As protein: CSAKVTGGRRETQYF.

The table lists this clonotype with a few counts. This chain uses TRBV7-2 with TRBJ2-3; D is possibly TRBD2 (7 bases). The germline CDR1 and CDR2 sequences are SGHTA and FQGNSA. The CDR3 extends over 15 amino acids. Trimming removed 8 bases from V and 2 bases from J, with 17 bases in between. The CDR3 coding sequence is TGTGCCAGCGCTTTAGGGGGGGGACCCACAGATACGCAGTATTTT. It specifies CASALGGGPTDTQYF.

The chain employs TRBV25-1 and TRBJ1-1; possible D gene TRBD1, 6 bases. The CDR3 is 14 residues long. Trimming removed 8 bases from V and 10 bases from J, with 23 bases in between. Germline values: CDR1 MGHDK, CDR2 SYGVNS. The CDR3 is CASSPRGGKSRAFF. The CDR3 nucleotides are TGTGCCAGCTCACCAAGGGGGGGGAAATCAAGAGCTTTCTTT.

The sample holds many counts of this clonotype. The V and J genes are TRBV11-2 and TRBJ2-5, with D tentatively TRBD2 (7 bases). The CDR3 consists of 15 residues. Germline V gene lookup returns CDR1 SGHAT and CDR2 FQNNGV. Trimming cost V 6 bases and J 1 base, with 15 bases left between them. CDR3 amino acids: CASSFHAGAQETQYF. The CDR3 bases are TGTGCCAGCAGTTTCCACGCGGGGGCCCAAGAGACCCAGTACTTC. Complete variable domain (other parts from reference TRBV11-2 and TRBJ2-5): EAGVAQSPRYKIIEKRQSVAFWCNPISGHATLYWYQQILGQGPKLLIQFQNNGVVDDSQLPKDRFSAERLKGVDSTLKIQPAKLEDSAVYLCASSFHAGAQETQYFGPGTRLLVL.